This T cell receptor (beta chain) was captured in a study of T cells after yellow fever vaccination. The table lists this clonotype with many counts. 5'RACE template switching added a universal primer site and UMIs to TCR cDNA. Via MiXCR, TCRdb re-called the 5' RACE reads, giving one row per CDR3 protein. The sample consists of about 140,000 distinct CDR3 sequences, less than 8.5% of them appearing once. The V segment lost 0 bases and the J segment 3 bases; nucleotides outside the gene matches: 8. This CDR3 is 17 amino acids long. Germline CDR1 reads SGHRS; CDR2 reads YFSETQ. The source material was CD4+ T cells sorted from PBMCs, sampled 10 days after the yellow fever booster vaccination. The chain couples TRBV5-1 to TRBJ2-7; 11 bases match TRBD2. This TCR was recovered from a man younger than 45 who received the YFV17D yellow fever vaccine. CDR3 sequence (DNA): TGCGCCAGCAGCTTGGTTTCTAGCGGGAGGTCCCACTACGAGCAGTACTTC. Translation gives CASSLVSSGRSHYEQYF.